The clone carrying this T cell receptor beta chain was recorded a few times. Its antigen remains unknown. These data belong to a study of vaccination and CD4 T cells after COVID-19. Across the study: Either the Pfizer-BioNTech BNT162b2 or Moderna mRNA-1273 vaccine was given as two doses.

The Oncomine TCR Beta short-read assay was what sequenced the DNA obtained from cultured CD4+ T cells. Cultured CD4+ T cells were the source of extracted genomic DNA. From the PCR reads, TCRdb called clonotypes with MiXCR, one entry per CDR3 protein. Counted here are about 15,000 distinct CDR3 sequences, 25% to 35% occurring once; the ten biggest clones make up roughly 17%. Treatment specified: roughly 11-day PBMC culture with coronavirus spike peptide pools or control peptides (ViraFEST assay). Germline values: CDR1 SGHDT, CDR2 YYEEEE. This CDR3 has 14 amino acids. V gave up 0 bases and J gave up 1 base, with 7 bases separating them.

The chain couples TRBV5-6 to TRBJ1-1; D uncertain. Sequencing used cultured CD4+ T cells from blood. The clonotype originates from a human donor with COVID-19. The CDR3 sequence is CASSLARWNTEAFF. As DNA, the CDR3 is TGTGCCAGCAGCTTGGCACGGTGGAACACTGAAGCTTTCTTT.